The T cell receptor (beta chain) under discussion was sequenced for a study of shared clonotypes between healthy human individuals. General study points: Naive subsets typically showed greater estimated richness than memory subsets.

The donors, all of them Caucasian adults, lived in Nashville, Tennessee. CDR1 is SGHRS and CDR2 is YFSETQ in the germline V gene. CDR3 length equals 14 residues. V was cut by 4 bases and J by 6 bases, with 14 bases left in between. Concerning this clone: Its matching antigen is unknown.

For each subset, genomic DNA was distributed in equal portions over several immunoSEQ plates. Only in-frame clones appear in the TCRdb table, and some are missing; sequencing was by immunoSEQ multiplex PCR. The sample shows over 850,000 clones, around 82% of them seen only once. The sequence derives from a man aged 18-30 years in good health. Some clones in this sample may be carry-over from other donors' samples. The chain joins TRBV5-1 to TRBJ2-1, with D tentatively TRBD2 (6 bases). The sequencing input was memory CD4+ T cells from PBMCs. Subset specified: CD45RA-negative fraction. The CDR3 region has the DNA TGCGCCAGCAGCCAAGTCCCCGGGGGCAATGAGCAGTTCTTC. This sequence encodes CASSQVPGGNEQFF.